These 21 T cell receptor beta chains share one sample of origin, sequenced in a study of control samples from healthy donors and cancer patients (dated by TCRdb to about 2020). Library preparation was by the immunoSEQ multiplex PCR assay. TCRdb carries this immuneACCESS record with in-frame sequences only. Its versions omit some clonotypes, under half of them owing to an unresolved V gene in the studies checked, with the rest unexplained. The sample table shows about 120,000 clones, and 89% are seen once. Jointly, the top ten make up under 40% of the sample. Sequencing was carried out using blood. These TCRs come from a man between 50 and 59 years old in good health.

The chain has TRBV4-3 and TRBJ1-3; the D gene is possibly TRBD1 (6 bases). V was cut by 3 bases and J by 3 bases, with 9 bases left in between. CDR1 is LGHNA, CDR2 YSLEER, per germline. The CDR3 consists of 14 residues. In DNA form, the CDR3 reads TGCGCCAGCAGCCAGTACAGGGATGGAAACACCATATATTTT. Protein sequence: CASSQYRDGNTIYF.

CDR3 nucleotide sequence: TGCACCAGCAGCCAGCCCCAGGGTACCGGGGAGCTGTTTTTT. Encoded protein: CTSSQPQGTGELFF. This chain uses TRBV1 with TRBJ2-2; whether TRBD1, the table's D call, matches the DNA was not checked. TRBV1 is a pseudogene segment. The CDR3 is made up of 14 amino acids.

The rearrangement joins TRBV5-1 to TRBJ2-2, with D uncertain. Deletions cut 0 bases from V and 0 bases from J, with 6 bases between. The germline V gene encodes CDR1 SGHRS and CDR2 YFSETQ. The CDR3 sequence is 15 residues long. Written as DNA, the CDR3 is TGCGCCAGCAGCTTGGCCTCATCGAACACCGGGGAGCTGTTTTTT. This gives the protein CASSLASSNTGELFF.

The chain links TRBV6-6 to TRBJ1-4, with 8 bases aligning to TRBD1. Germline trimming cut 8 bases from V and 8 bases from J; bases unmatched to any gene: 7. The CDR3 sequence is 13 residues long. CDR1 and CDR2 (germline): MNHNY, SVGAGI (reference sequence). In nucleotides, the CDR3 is TGTGCCAGCTTAGACAGGGGTAGCGAAAAACTGTTTTTT. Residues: CASLDRGSEKLFF.

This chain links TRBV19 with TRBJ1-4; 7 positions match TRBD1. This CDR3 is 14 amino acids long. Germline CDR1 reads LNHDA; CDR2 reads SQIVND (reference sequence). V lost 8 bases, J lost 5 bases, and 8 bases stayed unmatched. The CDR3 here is CASHPTGPNEKLFF. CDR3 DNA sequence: TGTGCCAGTCACCCGACAGGGCCCAATGAAAAACTGTTTTTT.

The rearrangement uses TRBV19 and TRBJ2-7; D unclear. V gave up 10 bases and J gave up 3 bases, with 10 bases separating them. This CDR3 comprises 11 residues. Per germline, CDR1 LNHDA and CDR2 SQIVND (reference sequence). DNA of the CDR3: TGTGCCACCAAGGGCAGCTACGAGCAGTACTTC. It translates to CATKGSYEQYF.

The DNA of the CDR3 is TGTGCCAGCAGCCAAGATTCCCCTAGCGGGGTATACAATGAGCAGTTCTTC. This translates into CASSQDSPSGVYNEQFF. This chain connects TRBV3-1 (or the pseudogene TRBV3-2) to TRBJ2-1; TRBD2 aligns across 9 bases. The germline gives CDR1 LGHDT, CDR2 YNNKEL (reference sequence). With 0 bases clipped from V and 4 bases from J, the junction kept 7 bases outside the gene matches. This CDR3 comprises 17 residues.

CDR3 residues: CAISGGSSLTYNSPLHF. DNA of the CDR3: TGTGCCATCAGTGGTGGCAGTTCCTTAACCTATAATTCACCCCTCCACTTT. V and J are TRBV10-3 and TRBJ1-6, with D unresolved. The germline CDR1 and CDR2 sequences are ENHRY and SYGVKD. Between the trimmed V and J ends, which lost 4 bases and 2 bases, there was a span of 15 bases. The CDR3 extends over 17 amino acids.

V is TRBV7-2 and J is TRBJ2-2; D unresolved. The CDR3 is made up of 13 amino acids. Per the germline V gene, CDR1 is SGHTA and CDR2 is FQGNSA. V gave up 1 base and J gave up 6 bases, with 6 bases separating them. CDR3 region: CASSLVAAGELFF. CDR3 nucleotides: TGTGCCAGCAGCTTAGTGGCGGCCGGGGAGCTGTTTTTT.

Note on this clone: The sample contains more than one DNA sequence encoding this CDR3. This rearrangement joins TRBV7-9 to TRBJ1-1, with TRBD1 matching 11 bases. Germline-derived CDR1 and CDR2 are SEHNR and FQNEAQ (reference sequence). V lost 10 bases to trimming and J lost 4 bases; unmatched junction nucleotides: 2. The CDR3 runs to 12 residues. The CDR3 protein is CAIGTGGTEAFF. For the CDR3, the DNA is TGTGCCATCGGGACAGGGGGCACTGAAGCTTTCTTT.

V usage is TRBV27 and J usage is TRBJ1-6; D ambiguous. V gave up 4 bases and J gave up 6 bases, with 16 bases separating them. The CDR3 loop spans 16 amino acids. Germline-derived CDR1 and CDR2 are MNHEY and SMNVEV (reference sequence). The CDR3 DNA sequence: TGTGCCAGCAGTTCGAGTAACCAGGTGGTTAATTCACCCCTCCACTTT. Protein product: CASSSSNQVVNSPLHF.

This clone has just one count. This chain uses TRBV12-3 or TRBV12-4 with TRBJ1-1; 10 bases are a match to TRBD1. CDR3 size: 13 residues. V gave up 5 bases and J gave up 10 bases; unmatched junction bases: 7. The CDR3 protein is CASSLEGQGGAFF. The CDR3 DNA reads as TGTGCCAGCAGTCTAGAAGGACAGGGGGGAGCTTTCTTT.

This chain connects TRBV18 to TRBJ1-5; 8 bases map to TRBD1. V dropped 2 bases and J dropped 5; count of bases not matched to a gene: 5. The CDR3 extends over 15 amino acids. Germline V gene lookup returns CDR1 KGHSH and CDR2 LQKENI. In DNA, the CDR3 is TGTGCCAGCTCACCAGGGCAGGGGGCCGATCAGCCCCAGCATTTT. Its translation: CASSPGQGADQPQHF. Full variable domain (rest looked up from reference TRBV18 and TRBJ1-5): NAGVMQNPRHLVRRRGQEARLRCSPMKGHSHVYWYRQLPEEGLKFMVYLQKENIIDESGMPKERFSAEFPKEGPSILRIQQVVRGDSAAYFCASSPGQGADQPQHFGDGTRLSIL.

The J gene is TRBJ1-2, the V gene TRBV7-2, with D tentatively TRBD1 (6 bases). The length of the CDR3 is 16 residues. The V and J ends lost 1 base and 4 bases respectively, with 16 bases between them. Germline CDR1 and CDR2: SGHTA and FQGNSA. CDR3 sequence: CASSLGGRGSSYGYTF. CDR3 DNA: TGTGCCAGCAGCTTAGGGGGCAGGGGATCTTCCTATGGCTACACCTTC.

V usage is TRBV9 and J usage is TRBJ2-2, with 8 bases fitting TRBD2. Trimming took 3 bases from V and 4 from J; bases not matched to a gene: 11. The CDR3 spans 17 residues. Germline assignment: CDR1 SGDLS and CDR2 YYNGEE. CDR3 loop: CASSAHISGGATGELFF. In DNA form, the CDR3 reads TGTGCCAGCAGCGCCCATATCTCCGGGGGGGCCACCGGGGAGCTGTTTTTT.

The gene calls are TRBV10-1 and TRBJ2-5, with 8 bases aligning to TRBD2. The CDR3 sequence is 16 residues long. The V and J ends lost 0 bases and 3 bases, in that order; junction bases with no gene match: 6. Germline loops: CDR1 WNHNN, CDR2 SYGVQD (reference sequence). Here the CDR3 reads CASSESVAGTKETQYF. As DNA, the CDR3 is TGCGCCAGCAGTGAGTCGGTAGCGGGGACAAAAGAGACCCAGTACTTC.

In DNA, the CDR3 is TGTGCCGGGACCTGGACGGAGAACACTGAAGCTTTCTTT. It yields the protein CAGTWTENTEAFF. The chain uses TRBV6-5 and TRBJ1-1, with TRBD1 as a possible D gene (5 bases). The V gene's germline CDR1 is MNHEY and CDR2 SVGAGI. The CDR3 extends over 13 amino acids. The V and J ends lost 11 bases and 1 base respectively, with 14 bases between them.

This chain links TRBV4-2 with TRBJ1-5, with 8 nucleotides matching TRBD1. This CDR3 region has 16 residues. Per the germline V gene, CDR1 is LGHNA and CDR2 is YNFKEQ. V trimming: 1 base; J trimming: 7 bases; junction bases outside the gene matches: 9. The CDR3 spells CASSQGESGGAQPQHF. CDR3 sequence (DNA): TGTGCCAGCAGCCAAGGAGAGTCAGGGGGCGCGCAGCCCCAGCATTTT.

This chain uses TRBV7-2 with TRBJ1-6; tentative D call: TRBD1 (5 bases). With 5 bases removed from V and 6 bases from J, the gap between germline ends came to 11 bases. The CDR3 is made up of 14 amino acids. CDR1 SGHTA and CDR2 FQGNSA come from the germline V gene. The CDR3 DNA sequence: TGTGCCAGCAGCGGCACAGGTTCTAATTCACCCCTCCACTTT. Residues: CASSGTGSNSPLHF.

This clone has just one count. The CDR3 loop is CASSVGPFDTQYF. DNA for the CDR3: TGTGCCAGCAGCGTGGGCCCTTTCGATACGCAGTATTTT. V usage is TRBV9 and J usage is TRBJ2-3; D is unresolved. The CDR3 totals 13 residues. CDR1 and CDR2 from the germline V gene are SGDLS and YYNGEE. The V end lost 2 bases, the J end lost 6 bases, and 10 bases lay between the germline ends.

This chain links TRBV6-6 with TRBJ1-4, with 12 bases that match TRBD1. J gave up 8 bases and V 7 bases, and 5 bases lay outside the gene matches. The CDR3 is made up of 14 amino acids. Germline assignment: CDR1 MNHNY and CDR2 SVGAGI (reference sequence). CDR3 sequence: CASTGQGAVEKLFF. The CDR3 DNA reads TGTGCCAGCACGGGACAGGGGGCAGTAGAAAAACTGTTTTTT.